These T cell receptor beta chains were read from a single sample in a study of blood T cell repertoires in COVID-19. Libraries were prepared by immunoSEQ multiplex PCR; TCRdb keeps only in-frame clonotypes and omits some of them. Altogether almost 400,000 clones are present, around nine tenths being singletons, with the ten largest covering roughly 0.97%. The sample taken for sequencing was PBMCs or T cells enriched from blood (not recorded which). These receptors originate from a woman in her thirties with acute COVID-19. Both conserved end residues are part of each CDR3. Fields, in order: CDR3 DNA, CDR3 protein, CDR3 length, J gene, clone size, D gene, V gene. D genes are given only for firm matches. Where a row states a size, it is once, few, many or the class of an expanded clone; other rows omit it.

DNA: TGTGCCAGCAGCCCTCTAAGCGGAGCTAATTCACCCCTCCACTTT
CDR3: CASSPLSGANSPLHF
length: 15
J: TRBJ1-6
size: -
D: -
V: TRBV11-2

DNA: TGTGCCAGCAGTTACCGGGACAGGGAATCCTACGAGCAGTACTTC
CDR3: CASSYRDRESYEQYF
length: 15
J: TRBJ2-7
size: -
D: TRBD1
V: TRBV6-5

DNA: TGTGCCAGCAGCTTGGACACGAACACTGAAGCTTTCTTT
CDR3: CASSLDTNTEAFF
length: 13
J: TRBJ1-1
size: -
D: -
V: TRBV7-3

DNA: TGTGCCAGCAGCCTGAGACAGGGGGCAGCTAATGAAAAACTGTTTTTT
CDR3: CASSLRQGAANEKLFF
length: 16
J: TRBJ1-4
size: once
D: TRBD1
V: TRBV3-1/TRBV3-2

DNA: TGTGCCAGCAGAGGACTAGTGGGGGTCGGGGTGAAGAACACTGAAGCTTTCTTT
CDR3: CASRGLVGVGVKNTEAFF
length: 18
J: TRBJ1-1
size: -
D: -
V: TRBV21-1

DNA: TGTGCCAGCACCCCAGCGGGGAACACTGAAGCTTTCTTT
CDR3: CASTPAGNTEAFF
length: 13
J: TRBJ1-1
size: -
D: -
V: TRBV6-2/TRBV6-3

DNA: TGTGCCAGCAGGCCCTCGGACAGGGCCTATGGCTACACCTTC
CDR3: CASRPSDRAYGYTF
length: 14
J: TRBJ1-2
size: -
D: TRBD1
V: TRBV3-1/TRBV3-2

DNA: TGTGCCAGCAGCAAGGGGGCAGAGTATGGCTACACCTTC
CDR3: CASSKGAEYGYTF
length: 13
J: TRBJ1-2
size: -
D: TRBD1
V: TRBV5-6

DNA: TGCAGCGTTGATTTACAGTCGTTGGCTGAAGCTTTCTTT
CDR3: CSVDLQSLAEAFF
length: 13
J: TRBJ1-1
size: -
D: -
V: TRBV29-1

DNA: TGCGCCAGCAGCACCCCCGCGGGGGGGCAGAATGAGCAGTTCTTC
CDR3: CASSTPAGGQNEQFF
length: 15
J: TRBJ2-1
size: once
D: TRBD2
V: TRBV5-1

DNA: TGCAGCGTTGATGCAGGGGGACCCTACGAGCAGTACTTC
CDR3: CSVDAGGPYEQYF
length: 13
J: TRBJ2-7
size: -
D: TRBD1
V: TRBV29-1

DNA: TGTGCCAGCAGCTTAGGAGCGACTGCCGCCTCTGGAAACACCATATATTTT
CDR3: CASSLGATAASGNTIYF
length: 17
J: TRBJ1-3
size: -
D: -
V: TRBV11-2

DNA: TGTGCCAGCAGGGAGACAGGCTCTCACACTGAAGCTTTCTTT
CDR3: CASRETGSHTEAFF
length: 14
J: TRBJ1-1
size: -
D: -
V: TRBV27

DNA: TGTGCCATCAGCCGAACAGGGACCTCTGGAAACACCATATATTTT
CDR3: CAISRTGTSGNTIYF
length: 15
J: TRBJ1-3
size: -
D: -
V: TRBV10-3

DNA: TGTGCCTGGAGTGTAGGGGCAGGGACTTTCTCTGGAAACACCATATATTTT
CDR3: CAWSVGAGTFSGNTIYF
length: 17
J: TRBJ1-3
size: once
D: -
V: TRBV30

DNA: TGTGCCTGGAGTACCTACGACACCCCGAACACTGAAGCTTTCTTT
CDR3: CAWSTYDTPNTEAFF
length: 15
J: TRBJ1-1
size: -
D: -
V: TRBV30

DNA: TGTGCCAGCAGTTTATTCCCGGGAGTCGATGGCTACACCTTC
CDR3: CASSLFPGVDGYTF
length: 14
J: TRBJ1-2
size: -
D: -
V: TRBV27

DNA: TGTGCCAGCAGCCGAAGGGGTGGAGAGACCCAGTACTTC
CDR3: CASSRRGGETQYF
length: 13
J: TRBJ2-5
size: -
D: -
V: TRBV3-1/TRBV3-2

DNA: TGTGCCAGCAGTTACTCTAGACAGTCCGACACTGAAGCTTTCTTT
CDR3: CASSYSRQSDTEAFF
length: 15
J: TRBJ1-1
size: -
D: -
V: TRBV6-5

DNA: TGTGCCAGCAGCCGTAGCGGCTACCAAACCCAGTACTTC
CDR3: CASSRSGYQTQYF
length: 13
J: TRBJ2-5
size: -
D: -
V: TRBV12-3/TRBV12-4

DNA: TGTGCCAGCAGTGAACAGTACCAGGGGGGAGATACGCAGTATTTT
CDR3: CASSEQYQGGDTQYF
length: 15
J: TRBJ2-3
size: -
D: -
V: TRBV6-1

DNA: TGTGCCAGCAGCAGCGGGGACAGGGGTTCGGAGACCCAGTACTTC
CDR3: CASSSGDRGSETQYF
length: 15
J: TRBJ2-5
size: -
D: TRBD1
V: TRBV14

DNA: TGCGCCAGCACCGAAGTACCTAAAAATTCACCCCTCCACTTT
CDR3: CASTEVPKNSPLHF
length: 14
J: TRBJ1-6
size: -
D: -
V: TRBV5-1

DNA: TGTGCCAGCAGTGAAGGCGATTACAGGGATCAGCCCCAGCATTTT
CDR3: CASSEGDYRDQPQHF
length: 15
J: TRBJ1-5
size: once
D: -
V: TRBV6-1

DNA: TGTGCCACCGCCCGGGGAAACAATGAGCAGTTCTTC
CDR3: CATARGNNEQFF
length: 12
J: TRBJ2-1
size: -
D: -
V: TRBV24-1

DNA: TGTGCCAGCAGCTTTAGCGGGGGGAGCACAGATACGCAGTATTTT
CDR3: CASSFSGGSTDTQYF
length: 15
J: TRBJ2-3
size: -
D: TRBD2
V: TRBV13

DNA: TGTGCCAGCAGAGCCCCGGGACAACCCTCTGGAAACACCATATATTTT
CDR3: CASRAPGQPSGNTIYF
length: 16
J: TRBJ1-3
size: -
D: -
V: TRBV2

DNA: TGCAGCGTTGAAGGCCGGGACAGGGGACCAGATACGCAGTATTTT
CDR3: CSVEGRDRGPDTQYF
length: 15
J: TRBJ2-3
size: -
D: TRBD1
V: TRBV29-1

DNA: TGTGCCAGCAGCTTGGAGGCAGGGGCGGGAAACACCATATATTTT
CDR3: CASSLEAGAGNTIYF
length: 15
J: TRBJ1-3
size: -
D: -
V: TRBV5-6

DNA: TGTGCCAGCAGCGTAGACGACAGTGCCTACGAGCAGTACTTC
CDR3: CASSVDDSAYEQYF
length: 14
J: TRBJ2-7
size: -
D: -
V: TRBV9

DNA: TGTGCCAGCAGCTTCACTCGGGTCGCCTACGAGCAGTACTTC
CDR3: CASSFTRVAYEQYF
length: 14
J: TRBJ2-7
size: -
D: -
V: TRBV7-2

DNA: TGTGCCAGCAGCCGTTCAGGGGCCAAAAACATTCAGTACTTC
CDR3: CASSRSGAKNIQYF
length: 14
J: TRBJ2-4
size: -
D: -
V: TRBV7-9

DNA: TGTGCCAGCACCGACCGGGACAGGGTCTCATTC
CDR3: CASTDRDRVSF
length: 11
J: TRBJ2-4
size: -
D: TRBD1
V: TRBV12-3/TRBV12-4

DNA: TGTGCCAGCAGTTACTCGAGCCGGCGGGGGGCCTACGAGCAGTACTTC
CDR3: CASSYSSRRGAYEQYF
length: 16
J: TRBJ2-7
size: -
D: TRBD2
V: TRBV6-2/TRBV6-3

DNA: TGTGCCAGCAGCCAAGATAGGTTCGGACAGGGTAGGAAACCTAATGAAAAACTGTTTTTT
CDR3: CASSQDRFGQGRKPNEKLFF
length: 20
J: TRBJ1-4
size: -
D: TRBD1
V: TRBV3-1/TRBV3-2

DNA: TGTGCCAGCAGCCAAGTCGGCAGGGTGAACACCGGGGAGCTGTTTTTT
CDR3: CASSQVGRVNTGELFF
length: 16
J: TRBJ2-2
size: -
D: -
V: TRBV14

DNA: TGTGCCAGCAGCCCTCTTCGGGGGGCTGAAGAAAAACTGTTTTTT
CDR3: CASSPLRGAEEKLFF
length: 15
J: TRBJ1-4
size: -
D: -
V: TRBV5-5

DNA: TGTGCCTCCGTAACAAACAGGGGTCCCTACAATGAGCAGTTCTTC
CDR3: CASVTNRGPYNEQFF
length: 15
J: TRBJ2-1
size: -
D: TRBD1
V: TRBV30

DNA: TGTGCCAGCAGTCAATTAGGGACTACCGGGGAGCTGTTTTTT
CDR3: CASSQLGTTGELFF
length: 14
J: TRBJ2-2
size: -
D: -
V: TRBV6-5

DNA: TGTGCCAGCAGCCACCAGGGGGGACCCACCTACGAGCAGTACTTC
CDR3: CASSHQGGPTYEQYF
length: 15
J: TRBJ2-7
size: -
D: -
V: TRBV27

DNA: TGCGCCAGCAGCTTGTCCCGGGCAGGGAGGGATACTGAAGCTTTCTTT
CDR3: CASSLSRAGRDTEAFF
length: 16
J: TRBJ1-1
size: few
D: -
V: TRBV5-1

DNA: TGTGCCAGCAGCTTAGCGAAGGCAGGATCCTACGAGCAGTACTTC
CDR3: CASSLAKAGSYEQYF
length: 15
J: TRBJ2-7
size: -
D: -
V: TRBV11-1

DNA: TGTGCCAGCAGCTTAACCAACAGGGGTGGGACTGAAGCTTTCTTT
CDR3: CASSLTNRGGTEAFF
length: 15
J: TRBJ1-1
size: -
D: TRBD1
V: TRBV7-9

DNA: TGCAGCGTTGGGGCGGGGAATGAAAAACTGTTTTTT
CDR3: CSVGAGNEKLFF
length: 12
J: TRBJ1-4
size: -
D: -
V: TRBV29-1

DNA: TGTGCCAGCTCACCACGCGGCAGGGAGGAAATCACTGAAGCTTTCTTT
CDR3: CASSPRGREEITEAFF
length: 16
J: TRBJ1-1
size: -
D: -
V: TRBV18

DNA: TGTGCCACCAGTGATTCAGGACAGGGCACTACCTACGAGCAGTACTTC
CDR3: CATSDSGQGTTYEQYF
length: 16
J: TRBJ2-7
size: -
D: TRBD1
V: TRBV24-1

DNA: TGCGCCAGCAGCCAAGCGGCGAGCGGCGATTTCAACTATGGCTACACCTTC
CDR3: CASSQAASGDFNYGYTF
length: 17
J: TRBJ1-2
size: -
D: -
V: TRBV4-3

DNA: TGTGCCAGCAGCCCGACTAGGGAGGTCTACGAGCAGTACTTC
CDR3: CASSPTREVYEQYF
length: 14
J: TRBJ2-7
size: once
D: -
V: TRBV3-1/TRBV3-2

DNA: TGTGCCAGCAGCCCCGCGGGGGTCACGTCGCAAGAGACCCAGTACTTC
CDR3: CASSPAGVTSQETQYF
length: 16
J: TRBJ2-5
size: -
D: TRBD2
V: TRBV3-1/TRBV3-2

DNA: TGTGCCAGCAGCTCCAACAGGGGGAACACTGAAGCTTTCTTT
CDR3: CASSSNRGNTEAFF
length: 14
J: TRBJ1-1
size: -
D: TRBD1
V: TRBV7-6

DNA: TGTGCCAGCAGTCCAGGGGGCGCCGGGGAGCTGTTTTTT
CDR3: CASSPGGAGELFF
length: 13
J: TRBJ2-2
size: -
D: TRBD1
V: TRBV6-5

DNA: TGTGCCAGCAATCCCAGGGGGCAAGTTGAAGCTTTCTTT
CDR3: CASNPRGQVEAFF
length: 13
J: TRBJ1-1
size: -
D: TRBD1
V: TRBV12-3/TRBV12-4

DNA: TGTGCCACCAGTGAGGATCTAGCAGCCGGGGAGCTGTTTTTT
CDR3: CATSEDLAAGELFF
length: 14
J: TRBJ2-2
size: -
D: -
V: TRBV24-1

DNA: TGTGCCAGCAGTGCGTACAGGGCTGATCAGCCCCAGCATTTT
CDR3: CASSAYRADQPQHF
length: 14
J: TRBJ1-5
size: once
D: -
V: TRBV27